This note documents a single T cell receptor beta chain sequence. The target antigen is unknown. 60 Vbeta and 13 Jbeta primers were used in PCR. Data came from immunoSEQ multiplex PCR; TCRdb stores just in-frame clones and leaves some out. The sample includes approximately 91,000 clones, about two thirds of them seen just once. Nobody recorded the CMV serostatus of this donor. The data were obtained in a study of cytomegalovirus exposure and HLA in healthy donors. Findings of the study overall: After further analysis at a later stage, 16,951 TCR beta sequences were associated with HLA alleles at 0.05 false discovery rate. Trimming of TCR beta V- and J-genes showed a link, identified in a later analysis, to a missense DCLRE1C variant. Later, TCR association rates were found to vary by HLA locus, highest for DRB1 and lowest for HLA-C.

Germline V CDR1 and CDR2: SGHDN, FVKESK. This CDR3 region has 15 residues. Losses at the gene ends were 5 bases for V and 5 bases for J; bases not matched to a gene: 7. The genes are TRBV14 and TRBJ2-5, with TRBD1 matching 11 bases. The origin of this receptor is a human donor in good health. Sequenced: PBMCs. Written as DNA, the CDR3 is TGTGCCAGCAGCTTGGGACAGGGGGGGTGGGAGACCCAGTACTTC. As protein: CASSLGQGGWETQYF.